These 7 T cell receptor beta chains share one sample of origin, sequenced in a study of technical replicates of blood from several donors. Clones were sequenced by immunoSEQ multiplex PCR, and TCRdb holds only the in-frame ones, with some missing. Among around 80,000 clones listed, roughly 98% were seen once. Material for sequencing was T cells isolated from PBMCs. These receptors were collected from a human donor in good health.

This rearrangement joins TRBV7-9 to TRBJ1-1; 7 bases are a match to TRBD1. Looked up from germline, CDR1 is SEHNR and CDR2 is FQNEAQ (reference sequence). With 5 bases clipped from V and 7 bases from J, the junction kept 4 bases outside the gene matches. The CDR3 totals 12 residues. The CDR3 is CASSLWDSEAFF. In DNA, the CDR3 is TGTGCCAGCAGCCTATGGGACAGTGAAGCTTTCTTT.

This clone was detected once. The V call is TRBV9, the J call TRBJ2-1; 9 bases line up with TRBD1. J gave up 10 bases and V 2 bases, and 10 bases lay outside the gene matches. Germline V gene sequence: CDR1 SGDLS, CDR2 YYNGEE. This CDR3 spans 15 amino acids. The CDR3 region has the DNA TGTGCCAGCAGCGTCGGGACAGGGCCTGTCTTGGAGCAGTTCTTC. Protein: CASSVGTGPVLEQFF.

The DNA for the CDR3 is TGCGCCAGCAGCTTGGGGAGCACTGAAGCTTTCTTT. This gives the protein CASSLGSTEAFF. J is TRBJ1-1 and V is TRBV5-1; D is undetermined. V was trimmed by 0 bases and J by 4 bases, leaving 4 bases between them. The CDR3 runs to 12 residues. CDR1 is SGHRS, CDR2 YFSETQ, per germline.

The gene calls are TRBV11-3 and TRBJ1-4; D is possibly TRBD1 (5 bases). Trimming shortened V by 5 bases and J by 0 bases, and 19 bases separated the two germline ends. This CDR3 region has 18 residues. The germline CDR1 and CDR2 sequences are SGHNT and YENEEA. DNA for the CDR3: TGTGCCAGCAGCACAAACAGGCTATGGGGATCAACTAATGAAAAACTGTTTTTT. Translating it yields CASSTNRLWGSTNEKLFF. The complete variable domain, with remaining parts taken from reference TRBV11-3 and TRBJ1-4, reads EAGVVQSPRYKIIEKKQPVAFWCNPISGHNTLYWYLQNLGQGPELLIRYENEEAVDDSQLPKDRFSAERLKGVDSTLKIQPAELGDSAVYLCASSTNRLWGSTNEKLFFGSGTQLSVL.

The CDR3 bases are TGCGCCAGCAGCCAAGATGCTCCGGGGGCCAAAAACATTCAGTACTTC. It codes for CASSQDAPGAKNIQYF. The chain combines TRBV4-1 with TRBJ2-4; the D gene is possibly TRBD2 (5 bases). Per germline, CDR1 MGHRA and CDR2 YSYEKL. This CDR3 is built from 16 residues. V shed 0 bases and J shed 1 base, with 10 bases lying between them.

On this clone: At one of its ends the junction is not consistent with the germline gene, which may arise from a read error. V usage is TRBV7-3 and J usage is TRBJ2-1, with 10 bases that match TRBD2. CDR1 SGHTA and CDR2 FQGTGA come from the germline V gene. CDR3 size: 13 residues. CDR3 bases: TGTGCCAGCAGCTTAATTTTAGCGGGGGGCCTAGTCTTC. Its protein is CASSLILAGGLVF.

The chain has TRBV11-3 and TRBJ1-2; the D gene is possibly TRBD1 (5 bases). V lost 1 base to trimming and J lost 4 bases, with 19 bases between them. This CDR3 comprises 17 residues. Germline CDR1 reads SGHNT; CDR2 reads YENEEA. CDR3 DNA: TGTGCCAGCAGCTTAGCTCTTCTGGGGGGGATCGGCTATGGCTACACCTTC. Protein: CASSLALLGGIGYGYTF.